The T cell receptor beta chain under discussion was sequenced for a study of shared clonotypes between healthy human individuals (dated by TCRdb to 2018 to 2020). In terms of the full investigation: The cohort included a few men and a couple of women between 18 and 49 years of age. For each donor, CD4 naive and CD4 memory were each run on three plates, CD8 naive on two plates, and CD8 memory on one plate. The study deeply sequenced blood TCR repertoires of about 5 healthy adults to estimate repertoire size and the extent of clonotype sharing between individuals. To increase sequencing depth and limit assay-specific biases, TCR repertoire library preparation and sequencing were carried out by different laboratories using diverse techniques. Leukapheresis yielded between about 0.85 and 10 billion PBMCs per donor.

The donors were healthy, HIV-negative adults with no recently reported acute infections or vaccinations. Every donor was a Caucasian adult residing in Nashville, Tennessee, USA. CD4+ T cells were enriched by magnetic negative selection; naive cells were then positively selected on CD45RA, and the negative fraction formed the memory subset. Blood was collected by leukapheresis, and PBMCs were isolated by Ficoll-Histopaque density gradient centrifugation and then cryopreserved in liquid nitrogen vapor phase. Purity and quantity of every magnetically sorted T cell population were checked by analytical flow cytometry. Genomic DNA was isolated from each sorted fraction and quantified by UV absorbance on a Nanodrop 2000c. Using the deep immunoSEQ assay, multiplex PCR amplified TCR CDR3 regions from genomic DNA. For each cell subset, the extracted genomic DNA was distributed evenly across all wells of several immunoSEQ 96-well plates, and each plate served as one replicate. For sorted subsets, roughly 190 ng of genomic DNA, equivalent to 25,000 to 35,000 T cell genomes, went into each replicate PCR. The purified libraries were quantified using a Qubit 3.0 fluorometer, sized with a Bioanalyzer 2100, and then quantified again using the KAPA Library Quantification kit. Each immunoSEQ 96-well plate was sequenced on its own single-read 150-cycle Illumina NextSeq 550 flow cell. Per the authors' processing: Because the immunoSEQ output held only junctional sequences and lacked quality scores, the filtering could not match the filtering applied to full-length reads. Sequences were annotated with PyIR, a Python wrapper for IgBLAST v1.9, and V/J genes and CDR3 were assigned using IMGT germline references. Reads were removed for weak V/J assignments (E-value above 1e-6), missing CDR3, stop codons, out-of-frame junctions, or ambiguous translated residues. A V3J clonotype was defined by an identical inferred V gene, J gene, and CDR3 amino acid sequence. The percentage overlap between two repertoires was calculated by dividing the number of shared unique clonotypes by the size of the smaller repertoire. Three approaches were used to assess repertoire richness: RTK rarefaction, the Chao1 estimator, and Recon v2.1 estimates of unobserved clonotypes. For all TCRbeta clonotypes obtained by the gDNA method from a few donors, generation probabilities were computed with OLGA. TCRdb provides this immuneACCESS table in a form limited to in-frame rearrangements. Some clones are lacking; in checked studies, under half of them reflect an unresolved V gene, and why the rest are absent is not known. The D gene and trimming were derived from the DNA, and the V and J assignments and clone size from that table. Here the sample has about 2 million clones; 90% to 95% occur a single time. 0.1% to 0.15% of the sample is held by the ten biggest clonotypes.

This clone was seen once. This clone's antigen is unknown. Base qualities are not at hand, and no much larger clone is one base apart. Broad study findings and their caveats: Based on pairwise subsampling, the degree of clonotype sharing among donors was expected to be affected by sequencing depth. Only blood was sampled, and tissue TCR repertoires likely differ from those in blood. Naive subsets generally had larger estimated clonotype richness than memory subsets did. Compared with non-shared clonotypes, clonotypes shared by all four sorted-subset donors had higher generation probabilities. The small number of donors limited the genetic and exposure-history diversity represented. Approximately 4.8% of naive CD4, 3.5% of naive CD8, roughly 2.4% of memory CD4, and less than 0.45% of memory CD8 clonotypes were shared across a few donors. Even with the large sequencing depth, rarefaction of the sorted-subset datasets indicated that sequencing was incomplete.

V ends up 4 bases short and J 5 bases short, with an unmatched junction base count of 6. From the cysteine up to the phenylalanine, the CDR3 has a length of 16 residues. The retained sequence is limited to the CDR3, 48 bases, with the frame set at the first base. CDR1 and CDR2 are drawn from the germline V gene (reference sequence): MNHNY, SVGAGI. Material: naive CD4+ T cells sorted from blood. Explained via the paper, the cell subset or site label denotes: CD45RA+ positively selected. The clonotype comes from a man younger than 35 in good health. The chain links TRBV6-6 with TRBJ2-2; TRBD2 lines up with 11 middle nucleotides. The CDR3 is CASSFRLAGTTGELFF. At the DNA level, the sequence is TGTGCCAGCAGTTTCCGACTAGCGGGGACAACCGGGGAGCTGTTTTTT.